These T cell receptor beta chains were read from a single sample in a study of shared clonotypes between healthy human individuals. Assay used: immunoSEQ multiplex PCR; TCRdb lists only in-frame clones, some missing. The sample consists of roughly 2.2 million clones, 80% to 95% of them appearing once. The specimen sequenced was naive CD4+ T cells from PBMCs. These receptors originate from a man between 18 and 35 years old in good health. Some clones in this sample may be carry-over from other donors' samples. The CDR3 runs from the conserved cysteine through the conserved F or W. The D gene is left open where the match is weak. A row's size may be missing; if present it is once, few, many or a size class.

D,V,size,J,CDR3,DNA
TRBD1,TRBV18,.,TRBJ1-4,CASSPSGGANEKLFF,TGTGCCAGCTCACCTTCAGGGGGAGCTAATGAAAAACTGTTTTTT
.,TRBV7-9,few,TRBJ2-7,CASSPSSYEQYF,TGTGCCAGCAGCCCGAGCTCCTACGAGCAGTACTTC
.,TRBV9,.,TRBJ2-3,CASSGRGARADTQYF,TGTGCCAGCAGCGGTAGAGGAGCCCGCGCAGATACGCAGTATTTT
.,TRBV7-9,.,TRBJ1-2,CASSPRTEGGGYTF,TGTGCCAGCAGCCCTAGGACGGAGGGGGGTGGCTACACCTTC
TRBD2,TRBV5-1,.,TRBJ2-5,CASSLEAGGGETQYF,TGCGCCAGCAGCTTGGAAGCGGGAGGAGGTGAGACCCAGTACTTC
.,TRBV11-2,.,TRBJ2-1,CASSLGGVGEQFF,TGTGCCAGCAGCTTAGGGGGGGTCGGTGAGCAGTTCTTC
TRBD2,TRBV5-1,.,TRBJ2-2,CASSSIAGPGELFF,TGCGCCAGCAGCTCGATAGCGGGCCCCGGGGAGCTGTTTTTT
TRBD2,TRBV28,.,TRBJ2-1,CASLSLAGVRYNEQFF,TGTGCCAGCCTCAGCCTAGCGGGAGTTAGGTACAATGAGCAGTTCTTC
.,TRBV5-8,.,TRBJ1-2,CASLEQINYGYTF,TGTGCCAGCCTTGAACAGATCAACTATGGCTACACCTTC
.,TRBV5-1,many,TRBJ1-4,CASSLRAANEKLFF,TGCGCCAGCAGCTTAAGGGCGGCTAATGAAAAACTGTTTTTT
.,TRBV18,.,TRBJ2-7,CASSPQGQPNYEQYF,TGTGCCAGCTCACCACAGGGCCAACCTAACTACGAGCAGTACTTC
.,TRBV5-1,.,TRBJ2-2,CASSLGGQGPGELFF,TGCGCCAGCAGCTTGGGCGGGCAGGGCCCCGGGGAGCTGTTTTTT
.,TRBV20-1,.,TRBJ1-5,CSAENQPQHF,TGCAGTGCCGAAAATCAGCCCCAGCATTTT
.,TRBV20-1,once,TRBJ1-1,CSARPTGEAFF,TGCAGTGCTAGGCCAACAGGTGAAGCTTTCTTT
.,TRBV7-2,.,TRBJ2-7,CASSLAAGRSYEQYF,TGTGCCAGCAGCTTAGCGGCAGGTCGCTCCTACGAGCAGTACTTC
TRBD1,TRBV6-5,.,TRBJ1-1,CASSNGQGEGTEAFF,TGTGCCAGCAGTAACGGACAGGGGGAGGGGACTGAAGCTTTCTTT
.,TRBV7-2,.,TRBJ2-3,CASREGWVDTQYF,TGTGCCAGCAGGGAGGGGTGGGTAGATACGCAGTATTTT
.,TRBV5-5,.,TRBJ2-7,CASSLGEAPLSYEQYF,TGTGCCAGCAGCTTGGGGGAAGCGCCACTCAGCTACGAGCAGTACTTC
TRBD1,TRBV28,once,TRBJ1-1,CASSLPGTGRVGTEAFF,TGTGCCAGCAGTCTCCCCGGGACAGGGAGGGTCGGCACTGAAGCTTTCTTT
.,TRBV11-1,.,TRBJ2-5,CASSRPAVAQETQYF,TGTGCCAGCAGCCGACCGGCGGTAGCTCAAGAGACCCAGTACTTC
TRBD1,TRBV10-3,.,TRBJ2-3,CAISPGDRGRGDTQYF,TGTGCCATCAGCCCCGGGGACAGGGGGCGCGGGGATACGCAGTATTTT
.,TRBV7-5,.,TRBJ2-5,CVRSLGWGREETQYF,TGTGTCAGAAGCTTAGGGTGGGGACGGGAAGAGACCCAGTACTTC
.,TRBV11-2,.,TRBJ1-3,CASSWGKDTIYF,TGTGCCAGCAGCTGGGGAAAGGACACCATATATTTT
.,TRBV28,.,TRBJ2-4,CASSLTGPKNIQYF,TGTGCCAGCAGTTTGACGGGACCCAAAAACATTCAGTACTTC
TRBD1,TRBV5-1,.,TRBJ2-5,CASTSAGTAQETQYF,TGCGCCAGCACTTCGGCCGGGACAGCGCAAGAGACCCAGTACTTC